The 16 T cell receptor beta chains below come from one sample, sequenced in a study of cytomegalovirus exposure and HLA in healthy donors. The PCR was carried out with 60 Vbeta primers and 13 Jbeta primers. Assay: immunoSEQ multiplex PCR; the TCRdb copy retains only in-frame clones and omits some. This table has roughly 100,000 clones, approximately 79% appearing once. Material: PBMCs. The origin of the receptors is a woman between 40 and 55 years old in good health and CMV-seronegative.

The rearrangement uses TRBV28 and TRBJ2-2; 11 nucleotides match TRBD2. The CDR3 loop spans 16 amino acids. Germline V gives CDR1 MDHEN, CDR2 SYDVKM. The ends lost 2 bases at V and 5 bases at J; junction bases unmatched: 4. CDR3 in amino acids: CASSLLAGGNTGELFF. In DNA, the CDR3 is TGTGCCAGCAGTTTACTAGCGGGAGGCAATACCGGGGAGCTGTTTTTT.

This sequence joins TRBV30 and TRBJ2-7; 9 bases map to TRBD2. There are 16 residues in the CDR3. V lost 2 bases, J lost 3 bases, and 11 bases stayed unmatched. CDR1 and CDR2 from the germline V gene are GTSNPN and SVGIG (reference sequence). CDR3 DNA: TGTGCCTGGAGTTTGACGAGCGGGGGGCCTCTCTACGAGCAGTACTTC. Amino acids: CAWSLTSGGPLYEQYF.

This clone was seen a handful of times. The chain uses TRBV4-1 and TRBJ1-5, with 9 positions matching TRBD1. Trimming at V came to 0 bases and at J to 6 bases, leaving 6 bases not matched to a gene. The CDR3 length is 16 residues. CDR1 and CDR2 (germline): MGHRA, YSYEKL. DNA for the CDR3: TGCGCCAGCAGCCAAGAAGGGGCGACAGGGGGTCAGCCCCAGCATTTT. Its protein product is CASSQEGATGGQPQHF.

The rearrangement links TRBV7-2 to TRBJ1-1; D is unclear. The CDR3 sequence is 13 residues long. Per germline, CDR1 SGHTA and CDR2 FQGNSA. V lost 3 bases, J lost 5 bases, and 10 bases lay in between. The chain's CDR3 is CASSFNTRTEAFF. For the CDR3, the DNA is TGTGCCAGCAGCTTTAATACAAGAACTGAAGCTTTCTTT.

The chain couples TRBV29-1 to TRBJ2-3, with TRBD1 matching over 7 bases. The V gene's germline CDR1 is SQVTM and CDR2 ANQGSEA. CDR3 length: 14 residues. J was trimmed by 4 bases and V by 3 bases; bases with no gene match: 7. Here the CDR3 DNA reads TGCAGCGTTGAGACCAGACAGGGCGCAGATACGCAGTATTTT. Protein product: CSVETRQGADTQYF.

This clone was detected a few times. This chain joins TRBV5-4 and TRBJ2-3; weak D call: TRBD1 (6 bases). The CDR3 has 15 residues. Germline V gene lookup returns CDR1 SGHNT and CDR2 YYREEE (reference sequence). V was clipped by 0 bases and J by 0 bases, with 8 bases between them. This chain's CDR3 is CASSLDRASTDTQYF. DNA of the CDR3: TGTGCCAGCAGCTTGGACAGGGCTAGCACAGATACGCAGTATTTT.

This clone was seen more than once but under ten times. The J gene is TRBJ1-4, the V gene TRBV6-5; tentative D call: TRBD1 (5 bases). CDR3 size: 15 residues. Trimming pared 5 bases from V and 0 bases from J, leaving 10 bases between. Germline V gives CDR1 MNHEY, CDR2 SVGAGI. The CDR3 DNA is TGTGCCAGCAGTCCCGACAGAGCAACTAATGAAAAACTGTTTTTT. Translating gives CASSPDRATNEKLFF.

This clone was observed a single time. The chain links TRBV9 to TRBJ1-6; the D is unclear. Trimming removed 0 bases at V and 8 bases at J, with 9 bases between. Germline V CDR1 and CDR2: SGDLS, YYNGEE. The CDR3 length is 14 residues. The CDR3 nucleotides are TGTGCCAGCAGCGTAGGCCTCGCGGATTCACCCCTCCACTTT. Residues: CASSVGLADSPLHF.

V is TRBV18 and J is TRBJ1-3, with D maybe TRBD1 (5 bases). The V and J ends lost 2 bases and 0 bases respectively, with 14 bases between them. This CDR3 has 17 amino acids. In germline, CDR1 is KGHSH, CDR2 LQKENI. CDR3 DNA sequence: TGTGCCAGCTCACCAGCGGCCTCAACAGGCTCTGGAAACACCATATATTTT. Its translation: CASSPAASTGSGNTIYF.

This rearrangement joins TRBV28 to TRBJ2-7, with 10 bases fitting TRBD1. Germline CDR1 MDHEN, CDR2 SYDVKM. The J segment lost 5 bases and the V segment lost 3 bases, leaving 4 bases of the junction unmatched. The CDR3 covers 14 residues. The DNA for the CDR3 is TGTGCCAGCAGTTTGGGACAGGGGACAGACGAGCAGTACTTC. Translation gives CASSLGQGTDEQYF.

DNA of the CDR3: TGTGCCAGCAGCCCCGGGACTAGCGGTGAGCAGTTCTTC. As protein: CASSPGTSGEQFF. The rearrangement links TRBV11-3 to TRBJ2-1, with 11 positions matching TRBD2. The germline V gene encodes CDR1 SGHNT and CDR2 YENEEA. The CDR3 is 13 amino acids. V shed 5 bases, J shed 9 bases, and the junction held 3 bases outside the gene matches.

The V and J genes are TRBV2 and TRBJ1-2, with D possibly matching TRBD1 (5 bases). CDR1 is SNHLY, CDR2 FYNNEI, per germline. The CDR3 covers 12 residues. V gave up 6 bases and J gave up 4 bases, with 9 bases separating them. The CDR3 loop reads CASRMTAYGYTF. The DNA for the CDR3 is TGTGCCAGCAGGATGACAGCCTATGGCTACACCTTC.

V usage is TRBV4-3 and J usage is TRBJ2-1, with a weak D call TRBD2 (6 bases). V lost 2 bases, J lost 4 bases, and 15 bases lay in between. Per germline, CDR1 LGHNA and CDR2 YSLEER. The CDR3 is 16 amino acids. CDR3 amino acids: CASSQTGTGVYNEQFF. The CDR3 DNA sequence: TGCGCCAGCAGCCAAACCGGGACTGGGGTATACAATGAGCAGTTCTTC.

The CDR3 here is CARQGNSGNTIYF. CDR3 DNA sequence: TGTGCCAGACAGGGGAACTCTGGAAACACCATATATTTT. The chain joins TRBV15 to TRBJ1-3, with 8 bases matching TRBD1. CDR1 is LNHNV, CDR2 YYDKDF, per germline (reference sequence). Trimming cost V 10 bases and J 0 bases; bases outside gene matches: 2. There are 13 residues in the CDR3.

The J gene is TRBJ2-3, the V gene TRBV4-3, with 8 positions matching TRBD2. V was pared by 2 bases and J by 2 bases, with 9 bases of the junction left unmatched. CDR1 LGHNA and CDR2 YSLEER come from the germline V gene. This CDR3 region has 17 residues. The DNA for the CDR3 is TGCGCCAGCAGCCAACGGGCTAGCGGGTCCCCCACAGATACGCAGTATTTT. Its protein product is CASSQRASGSPTDTQYF.

The chain recombines TRBV11-2 with TRBJ2-3, with D hard to call. Trimming cost V 1 base and J 2 bases, with 13 bases left between them. Germline V CDR1 and CDR2: SGHAT, FQNNGV. This CDR3 has 16 residues. CDR3 sequence: CASSLGTSRLTDTQYF. DNA of the CDR3: TGTGCCAGCAGCTTAGGCACATCTAGACTCACAGATACGCAGTATTTT.